Following are 32 T cell receptor beta chains from one sample sequenced in a study of blood T cell repertoires in COVID-19. Clones were sequenced by immunoSEQ multiplex PCR, and TCRdb holds only the in-frame ones, with some missing. The data show over 250,000 clones, with 60% to 75% seen just once and approximately 3.2% held by the top ten. Source material: peripheral blood. The receptors shown here come from an elderly woman with acute or convalescent COVID-19.

The V call is TRBV18, the J call TRBJ1-3; TRBD1 matches 9 bases. The CDR3 loop spans 17 amino acids. Germline CDR1 is KGHSH and CDR2 is LQKENI. V lost 5 bases, J lost 2 bases, and 10 bases stayed unmatched. The CDR3 region is CASSSIPGQGPGNTIYF. DNA for the CDR3: TGTGCCAGCTCATCCATACCGGGACAGGGACCTGGAAACACCATATATTTT.

The chain carries TRBV9 and TRBJ2-3; maybe TRBD1 (5 bases). With 4 bases removed from V and 8 bases from J, the gap between germline ends came to 20 bases. This CDR3 spans 15 amino acids. Germline V lookup: CDR1 SGDLS, CDR2 YYNGEE. CDR3 sequence: CASSLEVGLQGTQYF. CDR3 sequence (DNA): TGTGCCAGCAGCCTCGAAGTGGGGCTCCAAGGTACGCAGTATTTT.

The rearrangement links TRBV18 to TRBJ2-7; D gene ambiguous. Deletions cut 8 bases from V and 4 bases from J, with 12 bases between. The CDR3 runs 12 residues. In germline, CDR1 is KGHSH, CDR2 LQKENI. This chain's CDR3 is CASPLPGYEQYF. The CDR3 coding sequence is TGTGCCAGCCCACTTCCGGGTTACGAGCAGTACTTC.

The chain uses TRBV19 and TRBJ2-1, with 11 bases that match TRBD1. CDR3 length: 17 residues. The J segment lost 3 bases and the V segment lost 5 bases, leaving 9 bases of the junction unmatched. Germline CDR1 LNHDA, CDR2 SQIVND (reference sequence). In nucleotides, the CDR3 is TGTGCCAGTAGTCCGTTATCGGGACAGGGGGTCTACAATGAGCAGTTCTTC. This gives the protein CASSPLSGQGVYNEQFF.

This sequence joins TRBV6-6 and TRBJ2-7, with TRBD1 matching over 7 bases. This CDR3 spans 15 amino acids. Looked up from germline, CDR1 is MNHNY and CDR2 is SVGAGI (reference sequence). V gave up 2 bases and J gave up 3 bases; unmatched junction bases: 7. The CDR3 DNA sequence: TGTGCCAGCAGTTACCCGGGACAGCTCGACTACGAGCAGTACTTC. It is translated as CASSYPGQLDYEQYF.

The rearrangement links TRBV5-1 to TRBJ1-2, with 12 bases matching TRBD1. Looked up from germline, CDR1 is SGHRS and CDR2 is YFSETQ. CDR3 size: 14 residues. The trim removed 4 bases at V and 8 bases at J, leaving 6 bases unmatched. The CDR3: CASSTGTGGEGYTF. CDR3 nucleotides: TGCGCCAGCAGCACCGGGACAGGGGGCGAGGGCTACACCTTC.

CDR3 sequence: CASSYAGLNTEAFF. The CDR3 DNA reads TGTGCCAGCAGTTACGCAGGGTTGAACACTGAAGCTTTCTTT. The rearrangement links TRBV6-5 to TRBJ1-1; a possible D gene is TRBD1 (5 bases). The length of the CDR3 is 14 residues. Between the trimmed V and J ends, which lost 2 bases and 0 bases, there was a span of 7 bases. The V gene's germline CDR1 is MNHEY and CDR2 SVGAGI.

This chain connects TRBV18 to TRBJ2-3; D gene uncertain. Trimming stripped 2 bases from V and 0 bases from J, with 12 bases between. This CDR3 has 16 amino acids. Germline CDR1 and CDR2: KGHSH and LQKENI. The CDR3 bases are TGTGCCAGCTCACCATTGGGTACAGATAGCACAGATACGCAGTATTTT. This sequence encodes CASSPLGTDSTDTQYF.

There are a few counts of this clone. The chain is built from TRBV11-2 and TRBJ2-5; 8 bases map to TRBD2. CDR1 SGHAT and CDR2 FQNNGV come from the germline V gene. The CDR3 is made up of 16 amino acids. The V gene end was trimmed by 1 base and the J gene end by 0 bases; junction bases not matched to a gene: 4. CDR3 amino acids: CASSLVGLANQETQYF. CDR3 sequence (DNA): TGTGCCAGCAGCTTAGTAGGACTAGCAAACCAAGAGACCCAGTACTTC.

The chain couples TRBV18 to TRBJ1-3; the D is unclear. Trimming stripped 6 bases from V and 2 bases from J, with 11 bases between. Per the germline V gene, CDR1 is KGHSH and CDR2 is LQKENI. The CDR3 runs to 14 residues. CDR3 DNA: TGTGCCAGCTCCACCGTTTCAGCTGGAAACACCATATATTTT. This translates into CASSTVSAGNTIYF.

J is TRBJ1-2 and V is TRBV6-5; 8 bases line up with TRBD1. The V gene end was trimmed by 7 bases and the J gene end by 8 bases; junction bases not matched to a gene: 12. CDR1 is MNHEY and CDR2 is SVGAGI in the germline V gene. This CDR3 is 14 amino acids long. The CDR3 coding sequence is TGTGCCAGCAAAGAAGACAGGGGCCCTAGAGGCTACACCTTC. It codes for CASKEDRGPRGYTF.

On this clone itself: Different DNA sequences within this sample yield the same CDR3. The chain employs TRBV6-5 and TRBJ1-2, with a weak D call TRBD1 (6 bases). Trimming took 2 bases from V and 8 from J, leaving 15 bases between them. The germline V gene encodes CDR1 MNHEY and CDR2 SVGAGI. The CDR3 is 14 amino acids. Written as DNA, the CDR3 is TGTGCCAGCAGTTACCTGCAGGGGACGGGAGGCTACACCTTC. Translating it yields CASSYLQGTGGYTF.

The DNA of the CDR3 is TGTGCCAGCAGCCCCAGACTAGCGGGTCGGGCTGGGAGCACAGATACGCAGTATTTT. This codes for CASSPRLAGRAGSTDTQYF. J is TRBJ2-3 and V is TRBV5-4; 10 nucleotides line up with TRBD2. V lost 4 bases, J lost 0 bases, and 14 bases stayed unmatched. The CDR3 contains 19 residues. Germline V gene data show CDR1 as SGHNT and CDR2 as YYREEE (reference sequence).

The chain combines TRBV7-2 with TRBJ1-3; D may be TRBD1 (5 bases). CDR1 is SGHTA, CDR2 FQGNSA, per germline. Trimming stripped 1 base from V and 2 bases from J, with 9 bases between. The CDR3 contains 15 residues. In nucleotides, the CDR3 is TGTGCCAGCAGCTTAGGGGGGGTTACTGGAAACACCATATATTTT. Translating it yields CASSLGGVTGNTIYF.

The DNA of the CDR3 is TGTGCCAGCAGTCGAGAATACGAGCAGTACTTC. Amino acid sequence: CASSREYEQYF. The rearrangement links TRBV28 to TRBJ2-7, with unresolved D. Trimming cost V 5 bases and J 4 bases, with 6 bases left between them. CDR1 MDHEN and CDR2 SYDVKM come from the germline V gene. The CDR3 runs 11 residues.

This clone was counted a single time. V usage is TRBV29-1 and J usage is TRBJ2-1, with D perhaps TRBD1 (6 bases). V lost 7 bases and J lost 7, with 11 bases in between. This CDR3 has 11 amino acids. CDR1 is SQVTM, CDR2 ANQGSEA, per germline. CDR3 protein: CSGTTGNEQFF. The CDR3 nucleotides read TGCAGCGGGACGACAGGAAATGAGCAGTTCTTC.

V usage is TRBV7-7 and J usage is TRBJ2-5; TRBD1 aligns across 7 bases. The CDR3 is made up of 13 amino acids. Per the germline V gene, CDR1 is SSHAT and CDR2 is FNYEAQ (reference sequence). The trim removed 1 base at V and 9 bases at J, leaving 5 bases unmatched. CDR3: CASSLEQGRPQYF. CDR3 in DNA: TGTGCCAGCAGCTTAGAACAGGGGCGGCCCCAGTACTTC.

This chain uses TRBV29-1 with TRBJ2-7; TRBD2 matches at 10 bases. Germline V gene data show CDR1 as SQVTM and CDR2 as ANQGSEA. V lost 2 bases, J lost 2 bases, and 18 bases stayed unmatched. This CDR3 contains 19 residues. CDR3 sequence (DNA): TGCAGCGTTGAAAAGGGTGGGACTAGCGTGGTGGTGGTCACCTACGAGCAGTACTTC. Its protein product is CSVEKGGTSVVVVTYEQYF.

This clone was seen a single time. The chain uses TRBV3-1 (or the pseudogene TRBV3-2) and TRBJ2-2, with D hard to call. V lost 3 bases to trimming and J lost 5 bases, with 10 bases between them. Germline CDR1 is LGHDT and CDR2 is YNNKEL (reference sequence). CDR3 length: 14 residues. The CDR3 DNA reads as TGTGCCAGCAGCCAGCCCCCTGAGACCGGGGAGCTGTTTTTT. It codes for CASSQPPETGELFF.

The chain has TRBV12-5 and TRBJ1-2, with D hard to call. Trimming shortened V by 5 bases and J by 0 bases, and 13 bases separated the two germline ends. Germline V gives CDR1 LGHNT, CDR2 FRNRAP. The CDR3 extends over 15 amino acids. CDR3 DNA sequence: TGTGCTAGTGGTATCGGGCGGCGGGCTAACTATGGCTACACCTTC. Amino acids: CASGIGRRANYGYTF.

On this clone: Other DNA sequences in the sample encode the same CDR3. The chain recombines TRBV6-2 or TRBV6-3 with TRBJ1-2, with TRBD1 as a possible D gene (5 bases). Germline CDR1 and CDR2: MNHEY and SVGEGT. The CDR3 totals 13 residues. V lost 2 bases and J lost 2, with 6 bases in between. Here the CDR3 DNA reads TGTGCCAGCAGTTACACAGGAAACTATGGCTACACCTTC. This sequence encodes CASSYTGNYGYTF.

V is TRBV2 and J is TRBJ1-4, with D possibly TRBD1 on 5 matching bases. In germline, CDR1 is SNHLY, CDR2 FYNNEI. The V end was cut by 6 bases, the J end by 5 bases, with 13 bases between. The CDR3 sequence is 14 residues long. Here the CDR3 reads CASSYAGGNEKLFF. The CDR3 nucleotides read TGTGCCAGCAGCTACGCCGGGGGGAATGAAAAACTGTTTTTT.

The J gene is TRBJ2-7, the V gene TRBV4-1; 9 bases map to TRBD2. Germline V lookup: CDR1 MGHRA, CDR2 YSYEKL. The CDR3 loop spans 19 amino acids. Unmatched junction bases numbered 16, after V lost 3 bases and J lost 1 base. In nucleotides, the CDR3 is TGCGCCAGCAGCCAGCCTCCGGGGAGTCTAGCGGGACTTTCCTACGAGCAGTACTTC. It translates to CASSQPPGSLAGLSYEQYF.

The rearrangement links TRBV3-1 (or the pseudogene TRBV3-2) to TRBJ1-4; 8 bases are shared with TRBD1. Trimming removed 5 bases from V and 8 bases from J; junction bases left unmatched: 7. Germline CDR1 LGHDT, CDR2 YNNKEL (reference sequence). The CDR3 consists of 14 residues. The CDR3 region is CASSNGQGGEKLFF. The CDR3 bases are TGTGCCAGCAGCAACGGACAGGGTGGGGAAAAACTGTTTTTT.

CDR3 nucleotide sequence: TGTGCCAGCAGTTTCCAACAGGGAAGTAGCGGCTACACCTTC. It yields the protein CASSFQQGSSGYTF. This chain joins TRBV27 and TRBJ1-2; weak D call: TRBD1 (6 bases). CDR3 length: 14 amino acids. Germline lookup yields CDR1 MNHEY and CDR2 SMNVEV (reference sequence). V was trimmed by 3 bases and J by 8 bases, leaving 16 bases between them.

This clone has just a few counts. The chain is built from TRBV7-8 and TRBJ1-5, with a tentative D call TRBD1 (5 bases). Germline lookup yields CDR1 SGHVS and CDR2 FQNEAQ. The V end was cut by 8 bases, the J end by 6 bases, with 23 bases between. The length of the CDR3 is 16 residues. The CDR3 DNA reads TGTGCCAGCGCCTCCCTCGCGGGGCAAGTTGGTCAGCCCCAGCATTTT. It translates to CASASLAGQVGQPQHF.

The chain recombines TRBV5-1 with TRBJ1-2; D is uncertain. CDR3 length equals 14 residues. CDR1 is SGHRS, CDR2 YFSETQ, per germline. The ends were cut back, 3 bases at V and 4 bases at J, with 13 bases in the middle. In nucleotides, the CDR3 is TGCGCCAGCAGCTCACCGGACGGACTCTATGGCTACACCTTC. Translating gives CASSSPDGLYGYTF. The full variable domain, rest sourced from reference TRBV5-1 and TRBJ1-2, is KAGVTQTPRYLIKTRGQQVTLSCSPISGHRSVSWYQQTPGQGLQFLFEYFSETQRNKGNFPGRFSGRQFSNSRSEMNVSTLELGDSALYLCASSSPDGLYGYTFGSGTRLTVV.

The J gene is TRBJ2-6, the V gene TRBV10-1, with D maybe TRBD2 (6 bases). The CDR3 has 12 amino acids. V was shortened by 3 bases and J by 10 bases, with 7 bases between the two germline ends. Germline-derived CDR1 and CDR2 are WNHNN and SYGVQD (reference sequence). The DNA of the CDR3 is TGCGCCAGCAGTGAAGGACTAAACGTCCTGACTTTC. This codes for CASSEGLNVLTF.

A single count supports this clone. This chain joins TRBV19 and TRBJ1-6; TRBD1 matches 7 bases. The germline gives CDR1 LNHDA, CDR2 SQIVND (reference sequence). This CDR3 comprises 15 residues. V lost 7 bases and J lost 6; bases outside the gene matches: 9. CDR3 amino acids: CASTRVGQPNSPLHF. DNA of the CDR3: TGTGCCAGTACCAGGGTGGGACAGCCTAATTCACCCCTCCACTTT.

This chain uses TRBV3-1 (or the pseudogene TRBV3-2) with TRBJ2-3; no definite D call. Looked up from germline, CDR1 is LGHDT and CDR2 is YNNKEL (reference sequence). CDR3 length equals 15 residues. The V end lost 2 bases, the J end lost 0 bases, and 9 bases lay between the germline ends. This chain's CDR3 is CASSQIKSSTDTQYF. The CDR3 DNA reads TGTGCCAGCAGCCAAATAAAATCTAGCACAGATACGCAGTATTTT.

The J gene is TRBJ2-1, the V gene TRBV30; D is possibly TRBD2 (6 bases). The CDR3 is 15 amino acids. Looked up from germline, CDR1 is GTSNPN and CDR2 is SVGIG (reference sequence). Trimming shortened V by 1 base and J by 4 bases, and 14 bases separated the two germline ends. CDR3 in amino acids: CAWSDLLDYYNEQFF. The CDR3 bases are TGTGCCTGGAGTGACCTCTTGGACTATTACAATGAGCAGTTCTTC.

This chain connects TRBV11-2 to TRBJ2-7; TRBD1 is a possible D gene (6 bases). CDR3 length: 15 amino acids. V was pared by 6 bases and J by 0 bases, with 15 bases between. CDR1 and CDR2 from the germline V gene are SGHAT and FQNNGV. The CDR3 is CASRRTTGTSYEQYF. The CDR3 DNA reads as TGTGCCAGCAGACGAACGACAGGTACCTCCTACGAGCAGTACTTC.